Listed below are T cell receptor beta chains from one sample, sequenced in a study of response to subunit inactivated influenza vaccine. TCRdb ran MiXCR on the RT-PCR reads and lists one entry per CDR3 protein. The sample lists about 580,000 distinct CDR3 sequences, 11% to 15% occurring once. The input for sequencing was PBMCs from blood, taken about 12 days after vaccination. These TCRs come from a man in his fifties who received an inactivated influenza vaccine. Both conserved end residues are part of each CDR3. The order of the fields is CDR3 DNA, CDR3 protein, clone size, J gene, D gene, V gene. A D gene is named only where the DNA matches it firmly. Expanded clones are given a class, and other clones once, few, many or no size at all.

cdr3_nt: TGTGCCAGCAGAAGAGGGGGCTCCTATAATTCACCCCTCCACTTT
cdr3_aa: CASRRGGSYNSPLHF
clone_size: NA
j_call: TRBJ1-6
d_call: NA
v_call: TRBV6-1

cdr3_nt: TGTGCCAGCAGCCCCCACCGGGACAGGGGTCGCTACGAGCAGTACTTC
cdr3_aa: CASSPHRDRGRYEQYF
clone_size: few
j_call: TRBJ2-7
d_call: TRBD1
v_call: TRBV7-2

cdr3_nt: TGTGCCAGCAGCCAAGGAGACAGGGGGCGCGGGGAGACCCAGTACTTC
cdr3_aa: CASSQGDRGRGETQYF
clone_size: NA
j_call: TRBJ2-5
d_call: TRBD1
v_call: TRBV4-2

cdr3_nt: TGTGCCACCTCGCGGGCGCGGGATCAGCCCCAGCATTTT
cdr3_aa: CATSRARDQPQHF
clone_size: NA
j_call: TRBJ1-5
d_call: NA
v_call: TRBV24-1

cdr3_nt: TGCAGCGGGTCCACTAGCGGGAGGGCCAATGAGCAGTTCTTC
cdr3_aa: CSGSTSGRANEQFF
clone_size: NA
j_call: TRBJ2-1
d_call: TRBD2
v_call: TRBV29-1

cdr3_nt: TGTGCCAGCAGCTTACTAGCGCTAAACACAGATACGCAGTATTTT
cdr3_aa: CASSLLALNTDTQYF
clone_size: few
j_call: TRBJ2-3
d_call: NA
v_call: TRBV7-2

cdr3_nt: TGTGCCATCAGTGAGACCGGCAGGGAGGAGACCCAGTACTTC
cdr3_aa: CAISETGREETQYF
clone_size: few
j_call: TRBJ2-5
d_call: NA
v_call: TRBV10-3

cdr3_nt: TGTGCCAGCAGCCAGGGGACAGGGGGAAAAAACATTCAGTACTTC
cdr3_aa: CASSQGTGGKNIQYF
clone_size: few
j_call: TRBJ2-4
d_call: TRBD1
v_call: TRBV14

cdr3_nt: TGTGCCAGCAGTCGCCTCGCAGGGGAGGAAAAACTGTTTTTT
cdr3_aa: CASSRLAGEEKLFF
clone_size: many
j_call: TRBJ1-4
d_call: NA
v_call: TRBV6-1

cdr3_nt: TGCAGTGCAAGGACCGCCGCGGGGGGAAACACCATATATTTT
cdr3_aa: CSARTAAGGNTIYF
clone_size: NA
j_call: TRBJ1-3
d_call: NA
v_call: TRBV20-1

cdr3_nt: TGTGCCAGCAGCCCCCTGGACAGGGTTAACTATGGCTACACCTTC
cdr3_aa: CASSPLDRVNYGYTF
clone_size: NA
j_call: TRBJ1-2
d_call: TRBD1
v_call: TRBV11-2

cdr3_nt: TGTGCCAGCAGCCCGACCCGGACTATTCAAGAGACCCAGTACTTC
cdr3_aa: CASSPTRTIQETQYF
clone_size: NA
j_call: TRBJ2-5
d_call: NA
v_call: TRBV7-9

cdr3_nt: TGTGCCAGCTCACCACCGCAGAGAGAGACCCAGTACTTC
cdr3_aa: CASSPPQRETQYF
clone_size: NA
j_call: TRBJ2-5
d_call: NA
v_call: TRBV18

cdr3_nt: TGCGCCAGCAGCCCAGGGACAGGGAACATGAACACTGAAGCTTTCTTT
cdr3_aa: CASSPGTGNMNTEAFF
clone_size: few
j_call: TRBJ1-1
d_call: TRBD1
v_call: TRBV4-1

cdr3_nt: TGTGCCAGCAGTCGGACCAATAGCAATCAGCCCCAGCATTTT
cdr3_aa: CASSRTNSNQPQHF
clone_size: few
j_call: TRBJ1-5
d_call: NA
v_call: TRBV12-3/TRBV12-4

cdr3_nt: TGTGCCAGCAGCCTGGGACAGATAACTTTCTACGAGCAGTACTTC
cdr3_aa: CASSLGQITFYEQYF
clone_size: NA
j_call: TRBJ2-7
d_call: TRBD1
v_call: TRBV5-6

cdr3_nt: TGTGCCAGCAGCAAAAGCACGGTCCATGGCTACACCTTC
cdr3_aa: CASSKSTVHGYTF
clone_size: NA
j_call: TRBJ1-2
d_call: NA
v_call: TRBV21-1

cdr3_nt: TGTGCCAGTAGTATAACAGACTCCTACGAGCAGTACTTC
cdr3_aa: CASSITDSYEQYF
clone_size: NA
j_call: TRBJ2-7
d_call: NA
v_call: TRBV19

cdr3_nt: TGTGCCAGCAGCCAGCGGGGACAGGGGGAAGAGACCCAGTACTTC
cdr3_aa: CASSQRGQGEETQYF
clone_size: few
j_call: TRBJ2-5
d_call: TRBD1
v_call: TRBV3-1

cdr3_nt: TGTGCCAGCAGCCCTGCGGGCCTAGCGGGTGCGGAGCAGTACTTC
cdr3_aa: CASSPAGLAGAEQYF
clone_size: few
j_call: TRBJ2-7
d_call: TRBD2
v_call: TRBV7-2

cdr3_nt: TGCGCCAGCAGCTTGGCCGTGGACAGGCCTAATTCACCCCTCCACTTT
cdr3_aa: CASSLAVDRPNSPLHF
clone_size: NA
j_call: TRBJ1-6
d_call: TRBD1
v_call: TRBV5-1

cdr3_nt: TGTGCCAGCAGCTCCCGCTACTTAGCCAAAAACATTCAGTACTTC
cdr3_aa: CASSSRYLAKNIQYF
clone_size: few
j_call: TRBJ2-4
d_call: NA
v_call: TRBV5-6

cdr3_nt: TGCAGTACCCAAGCGGGACTAGCGAACACAGATACGCAGTATTTT
cdr3_aa: CSTQAGLANTDTQYF
clone_size: few
j_call: TRBJ2-3
d_call: TRBD2
v_call: TRBV20-1

cdr3_nt: TGTGCCAGCAGCGAAGACAGGGCTGAAGCTTTCTTT
cdr3_aa: CASSEDRAEAFF
clone_size: NA
j_call: TRBJ1-1
d_call: TRBD1
v_call: TRBV12-3/TRBV12-4

cdr3_nt: TGTGCCAGCAGCTCTAACAGGGTTTCAGATACGCAGTATTTT
cdr3_aa: CASSSNRVSDTQYF
clone_size: NA
j_call: TRBJ2-3
d_call: NA
v_call: TRBV11-2

cdr3_nt: TGTGCCAGCAGGGGGACATGGGCCTCCTCCTACAATGAGCAGTTCTTC
cdr3_aa: CASRGTWASSYNEQFF
clone_size: NA
j_call: TRBJ2-1
d_call: NA
v_call: TRBV12-3/TRBV12-4

cdr3_nt: TGCGCCAGCAGTGAGGCTGCATTCACAGATACGCAGTATTTT
cdr3_aa: CASSEAAFTDTQYF
clone_size: NA
j_call: TRBJ2-3
d_call: NA
v_call: TRBV10-2

cdr3_nt: TGTGCCATCAGCCCGGGTTATGGCGGGGGGGCAAAACTAGCCAAAAACATTCAGTACTTC
cdr3_aa: CAISPGYGGGAKLAKNIQYF
clone_size: few
j_call: TRBJ2-4
d_call: TRBD2
v_call: TRBV10-3

cdr3_nt: TGTGCCAGCAGTTTATCGAAAGGGATAAGCTCCTATAATTCACCCCTCCACTTT
cdr3_aa: CASSLSKGISSYNSPLHF
clone_size: NA
j_call: TRBJ1-6
d_call: NA
v_call: TRBV27

cdr3_nt: TGTGCCAGCAGCCCCCATGCAAAGGGGACGGGGACCGGGGAGCTGTTTTTT
cdr3_aa: CASSPHAKGTGTGELFF
clone_size: NA
j_call: TRBJ2-2
d_call: NA
v_call: TRBV9

cdr3_nt: TGTGCCAGCAACCCGGTGGGGATGGGGGAGACCCAGTACTTC
cdr3_aa: CASNPVGMGETQYF
clone_size: few
j_call: TRBJ2-5
d_call: NA
v_call: TRBV27

cdr3_nt: TGCGCCAGCACCCTCTCTTTGACTAGCGGGAGTCAGGATACGCAGTATTTT
cdr3_aa: CASTLSLTSGSQDTQYF
clone_size: few
j_call: TRBJ2-3
d_call: TRBD2
v_call: TRBV5-1

cdr3_nt: TGCAGTGCTCCGGGACAGGGGGCGAGGAGCAATCAGCCCCAGCATTTT
cdr3_aa: CSAPGQGARSNQPQHF
clone_size: NA
j_call: TRBJ1-5
d_call: TRBD1
v_call: TRBV20-1

cdr3_nt: TGCGCCAGCAGCCTAGAGGGACTTACCTACGAGCAGTACTTC
cdr3_aa: CASSLEGLTYEQYF
clone_size: few
j_call: TRBJ2-7
d_call: NA
v_call: TRBV5-1

cdr3_nt: TGTGCCAGCAGTACAGCCTCCTACGAGCAGTACTTC
cdr3_aa: CASSTASYEQYF
clone_size: few
j_call: TRBJ2-7
d_call: NA
v_call: TRBV28

cdr3_nt: TGTGCCACCGGGGGTTCGCTCAATGAGCAGTTCTTC
cdr3_aa: CATGGSLNEQFF
clone_size: few
j_call: TRBJ2-1
d_call: NA
v_call: TRBV24-1

cdr3_nt: TGTGCCAGCAGCTTAAGGGGGGAGTGGAACGGGGAGCTGTTTTTT
cdr3_aa: CASSLRGEWNGELFF
clone_size: many
j_call: TRBJ2-2
d_call: NA
v_call: TRBV7-3

cdr3_nt: TGCGCCAGCAGCGGCGCAATGACGGTGGGAGAGCAGTACTTC
cdr3_aa: CASSGAMTVGEQYF
clone_size: few
j_call: TRBJ2-7
d_call: NA
v_call: TRBV5-1

cdr3_nt: TGCAGTGCTAGAGACCCGAGACAGGGGGCGACCTACGAGCAGTACTTC
cdr3_aa: CSARDPRQGATYEQYF
clone_size: few
j_call: TRBJ2-7
d_call: TRBD1
v_call: TRBV20-1

cdr3_nt: TGTGCCAGCACAGGACAGCCTAACGGTTCCCTCCACTTT
cdr3_aa: CASTGQPNGSLHF
clone_size: NA
j_call: TRBJ1-6
d_call: NA
v_call: TRBV27

cdr3_nt: TGTGCCAGCAGCCTAGCGGCGTTGCCGGGGTACAATGAGCAGTTCTTC
cdr3_aa: CASSLAALPGYNEQFF
clone_size: few
j_call: TRBJ2-1
d_call: TRBD2
v_call: TRBV6-2/TRBV6-3

cdr3_nt: TGTGCCACCAGTGACCCGGCAGGCGGACCATATCCGACTAGCACAGATACGCAGTATTTT
cdr3_aa: CATSDPAGGPYPTSTDTQYF
clone_size: few
j_call: TRBJ2-3
d_call: NA
v_call: TRBV24-1

cdr3_nt: TGCAGCGTTGAAGGCTGGGCAGGGAGGCCTTCCCCCAATGAGCAGTTCTTC
cdr3_aa: CSVEGWAGRPSPNEQFF
clone_size: NA
j_call: TRBJ2-1
d_call: NA
v_call: TRBV29-1

cdr3_nt: TGTGCCAGCAGTGGCAGGACAGGGAAAAATGAGCAGTTCTTC
cdr3_aa: CASSGRTGKNEQFF
clone_size: NA
j_call: TRBJ2-1
d_call: TRBD1
v_call: TRBV6-1

cdr3_nt: TGTGCCAGCAGCCTAGCATTTGCGTCCCAGTACTTC
cdr3_aa: CASSLAFASQYF
clone_size: NA
j_call: TRBJ2-5
d_call: NA
v_call: TRBV5-5

cdr3_nt: TGTGCCAGCAGCCGGGGACTAGCGGGGTTGTTGGCCAAAAACATTCAGTACTTC
cdr3_aa: CASSRGLAGLLAKNIQYF
clone_size: few
j_call: TRBJ2-4
d_call: TRBD2
v_call: TRBV9